Given below is one TCR beta chain in context. The antigen remains undetermined. Germline-derived CDR1 and CDR2 are MNHEY and SVGAGI. The CDR3 is made up of 15 amino acids. The V end lost 2 bases, the J end lost 9 bases, and 17 bases lay between the germline ends. These data come from a study of cytomegalovirus exposure and HLA in healthy donors. Study observations and caveats: TRBV6-2, TRBV6-3 and some other V segments were excluded as indistinguishable.

The PCR had 60 Vbeta and 13 Jbeta primers. Method: immunoSEQ multiplex PCR; TCRdb's copy keeps in-frame clones and lacks some. The sample has approximately 130,000 clones; the top ten hold just under 2%. Sequenced: PBMCs. The chain has TRBV6-5 and TRBJ1-5; D is undetermined. This clonotype originated in an older woman in good health and CMV-seronegative. Written as DNA, the CDR3 is TGTGCCAGCAGTTACCGAGTGGGAGTCGGTGGGCCCCAGCATTTT. Amino acid sequence: CASSYRVGVGGPQHF.